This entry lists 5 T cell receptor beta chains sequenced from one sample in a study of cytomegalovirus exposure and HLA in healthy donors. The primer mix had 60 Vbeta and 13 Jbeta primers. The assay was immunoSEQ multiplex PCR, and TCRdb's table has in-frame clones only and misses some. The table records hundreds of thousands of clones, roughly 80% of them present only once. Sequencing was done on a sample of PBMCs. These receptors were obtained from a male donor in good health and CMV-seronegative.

Here the CDR3 reads CASSAQGTVNQPQHF. Here the CDR3 DNA reads TGTGCCAGCAGCGCCCAGGGGACCGTCAATCAGCCCCAGCATTTT. The rearrangement uses TRBV7-2 and TRBJ1-5; tentatively, D is TRBD1 (6 bases). V was pared by 5 bases and J by 3 bases, with 14 bases between. CDR1 and CDR2 from the germline V gene are SGHTA and FQGNSA. The CDR3 extends over 15 amino acids.

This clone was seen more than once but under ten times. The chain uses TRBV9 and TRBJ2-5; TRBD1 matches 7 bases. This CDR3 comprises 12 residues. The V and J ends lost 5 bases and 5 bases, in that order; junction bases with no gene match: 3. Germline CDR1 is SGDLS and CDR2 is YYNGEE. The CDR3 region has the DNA TGTGCCAGCAGTCCCAGGGGGGAGACCCAGTACTTC. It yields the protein CASSPRGETQYF.

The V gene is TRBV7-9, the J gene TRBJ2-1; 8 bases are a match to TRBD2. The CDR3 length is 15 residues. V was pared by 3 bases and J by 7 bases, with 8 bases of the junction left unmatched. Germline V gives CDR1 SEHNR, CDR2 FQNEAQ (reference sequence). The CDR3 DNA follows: TGTGCCAGCAGCTTCGCGGGACTAGTGGGGAATGAGCAGTTCTTC. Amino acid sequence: CASSFAGLVGNEQFF.

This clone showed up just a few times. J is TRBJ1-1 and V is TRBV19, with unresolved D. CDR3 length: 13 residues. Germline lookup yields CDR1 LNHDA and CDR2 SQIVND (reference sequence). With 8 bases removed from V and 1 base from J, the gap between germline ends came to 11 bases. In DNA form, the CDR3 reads TGTGCCAGTGCGAGGGCAGGGAACACTGAAGCTTTCTTT. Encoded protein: CASARAGNTEAFF.

CDR3 sequence: CASSIWATVPYGYTF. In DNA, the CDR3 is TGTGCCAGTAGTATATGGGCGACAGTGCCCTATGGCTACACCTTC. The chain carries TRBV19 and TRBJ1-2; maybe TRBD1 (5 bases). V was shortened by 2 bases and J by 4 bases, with 14 bases between the two germline ends. Germline-derived CDR1 and CDR2 are LNHDA and SQIVND (reference sequence). This CDR3 has 15 residues.